The present T cell receptor beta chain was sequenced within a study of T cells in Graves' hyperthyroidism and ophthalmopathy (dated by TCRdb to the late 2010s). Study-level background: To identify TCR V-J signatures that set the groups apart, the researchers used a discovery cohort of 100 patients, made up of some 41 with Graves' ophthalmopathy and 55 to 65 with stable Graves' hyperthyroidism. According to the paper, TCR Vbeta CDR3 sequencing was carried out on 135 peripheral blood samples, which came from approximately 41 ophthalmopathy, approximately 78 hyperthyroidism and about 17 progressor patients. In about 6 Graves' hyperthyroidism patients, the study also compared T-cell repertoires from thyroid tissue with T-cell repertoires from blood. Once sampling was done, hyperthyroidism patients were given methimazole at a starting dose of 30 mg daily, whereas ophthalmopathy patients were given high-dose intravenous methylprednisolone. The 85 to 100 discovery patients were divided at random into training and test sets in a 7:3 ratio. Whether ophthalmopathy could be predicted prospectively was tested in an independent validation cohort made up of under 20 hyperthyroidism patients plus 17 patients who later progressed to ophthalmopathy. Here is what the overall study found, with its caveats: Most expanded thyroid clonotypes (frequency above 0.001) were also detected in blood, suggesting blood repertoires may reflect thyroid immune responses. A 13 V-J signature model separated ophthalmopathy from stable hyperthyroidism, with approximately 87% sensitivity and just under 84% specificity in cross-validation and 80%/75% in testing. Sample size was not statistically predetermined, and investigators were not blinded to group allocation. In validation, progression to ophthalmopathy was predicted by the model with around 70% sensitivity and approximately 78% specificity, a median of approximately 7.1 months before onset.

Any patient with an uncontrolled infection, another autoimmune disease, pregnancy or lactation was excluded. Diagnoses relied on clinical symptoms, serum thyroxine and TRAb, thyroid ultrasound and orbital computed tomography. Trizol reagent was used to extract total RNA, and RNA quality was then checked on an Agilent 2100 Bioanalyzer. Trimming at the junction amounts to 4 bases on V and 8 bases on J, and the germline ends lie 18 bases apart. The CDR3 runs 15 amino acids, cysteine and phenylalanine included. Here the CDR3 DNA is all that survives: 45 bases in frame from base 1. CDR1 MDHEN and CDR2 SYDVKM are derived from the germline V gene. The TCR beta CDR3 regions were amplified from RNA transcripts. The TCR CDR3 was subjected to a first round of RT-PCR using the HTBI primer set and the Qiagen OneStep RT-PCR kit. Libraries were constructed in a second round of multiplex PCR, after which size selection and purification were carried out. Libraries were sequenced paired-end with 100 bp reads on an Illumina HiSeq2000. As for how the authors treated the data: SOAPnuke was used to process the raw data, with reads discarded if the reads contained adapters or uncalled bases, had a mean Phred below 15, or lacked an exact constant-primer or identifier match. COPE v1.2.5 was used to merge high-quality paired reads, and clonotypes were defined as unique nucleotide sequences. MiTCR v1.1 was used to align clonotypes to the IMGT TRBV, TRBD and TRBJ reference segments. The analysis was restricted to V-J combinations with a frequency above 0.0001, which together covered approximately 99% of the repertoires. The TCS score was defined as the ratio of F50 (clonal expansion) to E x V (chaos), calculated using BLOSUM62-based TCRdist between CDR3 peptides within each V-J. Welch's t-statistics and random forest reduced roughly 500 V-J features to about 13, which were used in a naive Bayes classifier (R e1071). The Morisita-Horn index was used to measure how similar the thyroid and blood repertoires were. The public reads were run again by TCRdb, first through fastp at Q25 and then through MiXCR, and only productive beta chains were kept. Under each unique CDR3 protein, matching rows form one entry showing the most common genes and DNA. The V and J calls here are based on TCRdb, not the publication. The sample table records 500,000 to 650,000 distinct CDR3 sequences; approximately 49% of these occur just once. The ten largest make up roughly 45% of the sample.

With regard to this clonotype: Its target antigen remains unknown. No base qualities exist here, and no much larger clone lies one base off it.

Sequencing used peripheral blood or thyroid tissue (not recorded which). This chain is built from TRBV28 and TRBJ1-3; the D gene lacks a confident call. This receptor was obtained from an adult woman with Graves' disease, either hyperthyroidism or ophthalmopathy (not recorded which). The encoded CDR3 is CASSSRTKGLDTIYF. The bases are TGTGCCAGCAGTTCTCGGACTAAAGGATTGGACACCATATATTTT.